Given below is one T cell receptor beta chain in context. Profiling relied on immunoSEQ multiplex PCR, and the TCRdb table lists in-frame clones only, not all of them. The sample carries around 170,000 clones, approximately 90% recorded once. The data were taken from a study of blood T cell repertoires in COVID-19. Sequenced material: peripheral blood. The receptor was derived from a man in his fifties with acute or convalescent COVID-19.

The CDR3 reads CASSIQGYNEQFF. CDR3 nucleotide sequence: TGTGCCAGCAGCATACAGGGTTACAATGAGCAGTTCTTC. The genes are TRBV7-3 and TRBJ2-1; TRBD1 is a possible D gene (6 bases). The germline V gene has CDR1 SGHTA and CDR2 FQGTGA. With 5 bases removed from V and 4 bases from J, the gap between germline ends came to 9 bases. The CDR3 extends over 13 amino acids.